Below, 19 T cell receptor beta chains from the same sample are listed, as sequenced in a study of CD8+CD57+ T cells in acquired aplastic anemia. Profiling of TCR beta VDJ combinations and CDR3 sequences used genomic DNA as template. TCRdb processed the reads anew with MiXCR; each CDR3 protein has one entry. In the table there are fewer than 45,000 distinct CDR3 sequences, 75% to 85% of which are singletons. The specimen was sorted CD4+, CD8+, or CD8+CD57+ T cells (not recorded which) from PBMCs. The receptors were gathered from a human donor in good health, serving as a control.

This chain connects TRBV2 to TRBJ1-3; D gene unclear. Trimming pared 2 bases from V and 3 bases from J, leaving 11 bases between. Germline values: CDR1 SNHLY, CDR2 FYNNEI. The CDR3 extends over 15 amino acids. In DNA form, the CDR3 reads TGTGCCAGCAGTGAATTTGGAACAATTGGAAACACCATATATTTT. Encoded protein: CASSEFGTIGNTIYF.

This clonotype was seen a single time. This chain uses TRBV20-1 with TRBJ1-2; 7 positions match TRBD1. Trimming removed 2 bases from V and 7 bases from J; junction bases left unmatched: 4. Germline-derived CDR1 and CDR2 are DFQATT and SNEGSKA (reference sequence). This CDR3 region has 12 residues. The CDR3: CSARLDRAGYTF. CDR3 coding DNA: TGCAGTGCTAGACTCGACAGGGCTGGCTACACCTTC.

This clonotype was seen only a few times. The chain has TRBV2 and TRBJ1-1, with 11 bases lining up with TRBD1. Unmatched junction bases numbered 4, after V lost 6 bases and J lost 4 bases. This CDR3 is built from 14 residues. Germline CDR1 is SNHLY and CDR2 is FYNNEI. In nucleotides, the CDR3 is TGTGCCAGCAGACTCGGGACAGGGGGCACTGAAGCTTTCTTT. It translates to CASRLGTGGTEAFF.

This clonotype turned up a few times. V usage is TRBV7-2 and J usage is TRBJ2-3; D is ambiguous. The V end was cut by 1 base, the J end by 2 bases, with 4 bases between. Germline loops: CDR1 SGHTA, CDR2 FQGNSA. This CDR3 spans 13 amino acids. The CDR3 spells CASSLVDTDTQYF. The CDR3 coding sequence is TGTGCCAGCAGCTTAGTGGACACAGATACGCAGTATTTT.

The chain couples TRBV24-1 to TRBJ1-2, with TRBD1 as a possible D gene (6 bases). Germline V gives CDR1 KGHDR, CDR2 SFDVKD. The CDR3 runs 14 residues. V was pared by 5 bases and J by 8 bases, with 17 bases between. For the CDR3, the DNA is TGTGCCACCAGTGTAAAGGACAGCGGGGTCGGCTACACCTTC. It encodes CATSVKDSGVGYTF.

This CDR3 reads CASSVSSHEQFF. DNA for the CDR3: TGTGCCAGCAGCGTATCCAGCCATGAGCAGTTCTTC. The chain recombines TRBV9 with TRBJ2-1; no firm D call. There are 12 residues in the CDR3. V was shortened by 1 base and J by 8 bases, with 7 bases between the two germline ends. Germline assignment: CDR1 SGDLS and CDR2 YYNGEE.

V usage is TRBV7-2 and J usage is TRBJ2-7; no clear D. Germline CDR1 SGHTA, CDR2 FQGNSA. The CDR3 contains 13 residues. V lost 5 bases and J 1 base, leaving 9 bases between the germline ends. CDR3 nucleotides: TGTGCCAGCAGCCCTGGTCTATCCTACGAGCAGTACTTC. Its translation: CASSPGLSYEQYF.

The rearrangement links TRBV7-2 to TRBJ2-5, with no clear D. CDR3 size: 11 residues. Per germline, CDR1 SGHTA and CDR2 FQGNSA. Trimming left V 4 bases short and J 7 bases short, with 7 bases between. CDR3 amino acids: CASSSTMTQYF. The CDR3 DNA follows: TGTGCCAGCAGCTCGACAATGACCCAGTACTTC.

CDR3 protein: CASSQDQDSLGYGYTF. DNA for the CDR3: TGCGCCAGCAGCCAAGATCAAGACAGCCTGGGCTATGGCTACACCTTC. J is TRBJ1-2 and V is TRBV4-1, with a tentative D call TRBD1 (5 bases). The V gene lost 0 bases and the J gene lost 4 bases, with 15 bases spanning the gap. This CDR3 spans 16 amino acids. The germline V gene encodes CDR1 MGHRA and CDR2 YSYEKL.

This chain links TRBV2 with TRBJ2-1; 9 nucleotides agree with TRBD1. The germline gives CDR1 SNHLY, CDR2 FYNNEI. V lost 10 bases, J lost 5 bases, and 21 bases stayed unmatched. The CDR3 runs 18 residues. The CDR3 DNA sequence: TGTGCCACCATGGGCCAGACAGGGGGAGGTTTAGTAAACAATGAGCAGTTCTTC. Encoded protein: CATMGQTGGGLVNNEQFF.

This sequence joins TRBV5-1 and TRBJ2-7; TRBD2 might be the D (5 bases). Germline V lookup: CDR1 SGHRS, CDR2 YFSETQ. Trimming removed 3 bases at V and 2 bases at J, with 12 bases between. The CDR3 totals 14 residues. CDR3 sequence reads: CASSSEENAYEQYF. Here the CDR3 DNA reads TGCGCCAGCAGCTCGGAGGAAAACGCCTACGAGCAGTACTTC. The whole variable domain, remainder taken from reference TRBV5-1 and TRBJ2-7, is KAGVTQTPRYLIKTRGQQVTLSCSPISGHRSVSWYQQTPGQGLQFLFEYFSETQRNKGNFPGRFSGRQFSNSRSEMNVSTLELGDSALYLCASSSEENAYEQYFGPGTRLTVT.

The genes are TRBV20-1 and TRBJ2-7, with 11 bases identical to TRBD1. J gave up 4 bases and V 5 bases, and 7 bases lay outside the gene matches. There are 14 residues in the CDR3. Germline-derived CDR1 and CDR2 are DFQATT and SNEGSKA (reference sequence). This chain's CDR3 is CSAPRTGGTYEQYF. In DNA form, the CDR3 reads TGCAGTGCTCCAAGGACAGGGGGCACTTACGAGCAGTACTTC.

This chain joins TRBV19 and TRBJ1-2; 7 nucleotides match TRBD1. This CDR3 has 13 residues. Germline V gene lookup returns CDR1 LNHDA and CDR2 SQIVND (reference sequence). Germline trimming cut 5 bases from V and 7 bases from J; bases unmatched to any gene: 7. The CDR3 protein is CASSPMTGFGYTF. The CDR3 region has the DNA TGTGCCAGTAGTCCAATGACAGGGTTTGGCTACACCTTC.

This clonotype was detected ten times or more. The J gene is TRBJ2-7, the V gene TRBV7-9, with 7 bases identical to TRBD2. V shed 6 bases, J shed 4 bases, and the junction held 6 bases outside the gene matches. The CDR3 has 13 residues. Per the germline V gene, CDR1 is SEHNR and CDR2 is FQNEAQ (reference sequence). CDR3 region: CASSRRERYEQYF. CDR3 nucleotides: TGTGCCAGCAGTAGGCGGGAGCGGTACGAGCAGTACTTC.

V gene TRBV2 combines with J gene TRBJ2-5; D may be TRBD2 (5 bases). Germline V gives CDR1 SNHLY, CDR2 FYNNEI. The CDR3 consists of 12 residues. Trimming pared 3 bases from V and 3 bases from J, leaving 5 bases between. CDR3 bases: TGTGCCAGCAGTGAGGAGGAAGAGACCCAGTACTTC. Amino acids: CASSEEEETQYF.

Note on this clonotype: Without the conserved terminal phenylalanine or tryptophan, this CDR3 likely stems from a read error. The chain carries TRBV15 and TRBJ1-2; TRBD1 aligns across 12 bases. Germline loops: CDR1 LNHNV, CDR2 YYDKDF (reference sequence). Trimming at V came to 3 bases and at J to 5 bases, leaving 4 bases not matched to a gene. There are 15 residues in the CDR3. The CDR3 reads CATSRGQGAVYGYTL. CDR3 nucleotides: TGTGCCACCAGCAGGGGACAGGGGGCCGTATATGGCTACACCCTC.

The chain joins TRBV29-1 to TRBJ2-2, with D possibly matching TRBD2 (5 bases). Germline V gene lookup returns CDR1 SQVTM and CDR2 ANQGSEA. The ends were cut back, 5 bases at V and 0 bases at J, with 10 bases in the middle. The CDR3 consists of 14 residues. Here the CDR3 DNA reads TGCAGCGTTCCACGGGGAGCGAACACCGGGGAGCTGTTTTTT. It codes for CSVPRGANTGELFF.

The V call is TRBV2, the J call TRBJ2-7; 7 bases are shared with TRBD1. The CDR3 consists of 13 residues. Looked up from germline, CDR1 is SNHLY and CDR2 is FYNNEI. After removal of 6 bases from V and 5 bases from J, the junction contained 7 bases not matched to a gene. In nucleotides, the CDR3 is TGTGCCAGCAGCGCGTGGCAGGGGGACGAGCAGTACGTC. The encoded protein is CASSAWQGDEQYV.

The V gene is TRBV20-1, the J gene TRBJ2-7; D remains ambiguous. The CDR3 totals 13 residues. Germline loops: CDR1 DFQATT, CDR2 SNEGSKA (reference sequence). Trimming stripped 0 bases from V and 3 bases from J, with 9 bases between. The CDR3 nucleotides are TGCAGTGCTAGAGATTACTGGGACTACGAGCAGTACTTC. Amino acids: CSARDYWDYEQYF.